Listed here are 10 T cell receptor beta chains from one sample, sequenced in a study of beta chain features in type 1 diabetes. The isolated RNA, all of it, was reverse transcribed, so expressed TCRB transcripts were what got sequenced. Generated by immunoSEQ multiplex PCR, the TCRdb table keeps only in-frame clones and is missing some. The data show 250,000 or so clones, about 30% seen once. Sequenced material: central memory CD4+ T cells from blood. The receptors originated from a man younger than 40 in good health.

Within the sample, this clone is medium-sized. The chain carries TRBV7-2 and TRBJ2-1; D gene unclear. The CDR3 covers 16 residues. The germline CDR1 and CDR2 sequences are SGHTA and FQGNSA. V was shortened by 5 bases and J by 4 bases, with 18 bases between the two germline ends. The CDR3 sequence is CASSLQSAGRYNEQFF. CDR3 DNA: TGTGCCAGCAGCCTCCAGTCGGCAGGCCGATACAATGAGCAGTTCTTC.

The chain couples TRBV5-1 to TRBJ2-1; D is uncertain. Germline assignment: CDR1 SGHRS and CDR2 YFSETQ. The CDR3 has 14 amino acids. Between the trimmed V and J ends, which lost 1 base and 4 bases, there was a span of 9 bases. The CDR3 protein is CASSLSTLYNEQFF. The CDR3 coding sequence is TGCGCCAGCAGCTTGAGTACTTTATACAATGAGCAGTTCTTC.

CDR3 residues: CASSIAGDTGELFF. The DNA for the CDR3 is TGTGCCAGCAGTATAGCGGGAGACACCGGGGAGCTGTTTTTT. The chain is built from TRBV7-9 and TRBJ2-2, with 9 bases fitting TRBD2. Trimming removed 6 bases from V and 3 bases from J; junction bases left unmatched: 2. This CDR3 is built from 14 residues. CDR1 is SEHNR, CDR2 FQNEAQ, per germline (reference sequence).

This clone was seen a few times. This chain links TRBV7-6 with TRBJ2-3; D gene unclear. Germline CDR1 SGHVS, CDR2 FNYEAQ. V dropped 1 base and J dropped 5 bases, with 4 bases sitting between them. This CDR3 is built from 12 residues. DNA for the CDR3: TGTGCCAGCAGCTTAGATGGAGATACGCAGTATTTT. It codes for CASSLDGDTQYF.

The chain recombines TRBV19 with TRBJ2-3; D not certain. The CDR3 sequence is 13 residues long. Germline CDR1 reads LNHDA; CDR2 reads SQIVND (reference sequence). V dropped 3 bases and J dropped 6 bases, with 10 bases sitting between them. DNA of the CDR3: TGTGCCAGTAGTATCGTAGGGTCGGATACGCAGTATTTT. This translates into CASSIVGSDTQYF.

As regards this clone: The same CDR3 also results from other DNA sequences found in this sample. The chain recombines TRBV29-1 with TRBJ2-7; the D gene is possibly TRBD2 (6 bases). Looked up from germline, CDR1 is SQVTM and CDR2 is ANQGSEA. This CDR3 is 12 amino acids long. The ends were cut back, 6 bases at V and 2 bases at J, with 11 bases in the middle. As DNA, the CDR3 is TGCAGCGTGACCGGGGGTACCTACGAGCAGTACTTC. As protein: CSVTGGTYEQYF.

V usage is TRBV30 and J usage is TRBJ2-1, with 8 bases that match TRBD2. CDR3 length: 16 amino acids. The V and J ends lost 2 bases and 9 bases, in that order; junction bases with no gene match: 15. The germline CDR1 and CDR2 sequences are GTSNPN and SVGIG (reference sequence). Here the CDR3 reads CAWSPNFSGASGEQFF. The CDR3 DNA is TGTGCCTGGAGTCCCAACTTTAGCGGGGCCAGCGGTGAGCAGTTCTTC.

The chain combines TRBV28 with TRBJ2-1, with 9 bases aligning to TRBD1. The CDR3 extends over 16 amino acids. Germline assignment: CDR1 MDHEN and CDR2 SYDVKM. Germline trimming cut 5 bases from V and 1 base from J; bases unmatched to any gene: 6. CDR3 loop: CASSLPGQGSYNEQFF. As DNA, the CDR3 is TGTGCCAGCAGTCTACCGGGACAGGGATCCTACAATGAGCAGTTCTTC.

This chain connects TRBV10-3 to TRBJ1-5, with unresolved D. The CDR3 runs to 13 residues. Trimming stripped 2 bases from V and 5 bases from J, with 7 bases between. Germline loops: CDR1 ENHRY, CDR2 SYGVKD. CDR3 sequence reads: CAISEPGYQPQHF. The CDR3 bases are TGTGCCATCAGTGAGCCGGGGTATCAGCCCCAGCATTTT.

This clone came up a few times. The CDR3 protein is CASSIAGTAKNIQYF. The CDR3 bases are TGTGCCAGTAGTATAGCCGGGACAGCTAAAAACATTCAGTACTTC. This rearrangement joins TRBV19 to TRBJ2-4; 7 bases map to TRBD1. CDR3 length: 15 amino acids. CDR1 and CDR2 from the germline V gene are LNHDA and SQIVND (reference sequence). V trimming: 1 base; J trimming: 4 bases; junction bases outside the gene matches: 4.